The table lists the clone carrying this TCR beta chain with a count of one. The data stem from a study of graft-versus-host responses after intestinal transplantation. About the study: Every recipient had anti-thymocyte globulin induction and about three years of tacrolimus plus steroids.

Method: immunoSEQ multiplex PCR; TCRdb's copy keeps in-frame clones and lacks some. The sample carries about 69,000 clones, roughly 92% recorded once. This CDR3 contains 15 residues. Germline-derived CDR1 and CDR2 are KGHSH and LQKENI. V gave up 6 bases and J gave up 1 base, with 15 bases separating them. The sample was bone marrow, taken almost 750 days after intestinal transplantation. The TCR originated in a human patient who received an intestinal transplant, so some T cells may come from the graft donor. This rearrangement joins TRBV18 to TRBJ1-1; tentatively, D is TRBD1 (5 bases). The CDR3 DNA follows: TGTGCCAGCTCTCTCACCCCAGGGAAGAACACTGAAGCTTTCTTT. Residues: CASSLTPGKNTEAFF.